These T cell receptor beta chains were read from a single sample in a study of blood T cell repertoires in COVID-19. Sequencing used immunoSEQ multiplex PCR; TCRdb keeps in-frame clones, though not all of them. The sample includes approximately 61,000 clones, 70% to 90% of them seen just once. The sample taken for sequencing was peripheral blood. The receptors originated from a man in his 70s with acute or convalescent COVID-19. The CDR3 runs from the conserved cysteine through the conserved F or W. Each record gives: D gene, J gene, clone size, V gene, CDR3 DNA, CDR3 protein. The D gene is left open where the match is weak. Size values are once, few and many counts, or a class for expanded clones, and some rows have none.

TRBD1 TRBJ1-3 - TRBV28 TGTGCCAGCAGTTTACCGGGACAGGGGACAAGAAACACCATATATTTT CASSLPGQGTRNTIYF
- TRBJ2-5 - TRBV7-3 TGTGCCAGCAGCCGACAGGTCCAAGAGACCCAGTACTTC CASSRQVQETQYF
- TRBJ1-1 - TRBV19 TGTGCCAGTAGTATAGGACAGAACCCTGAAGCTTTCTTT CASSIGQNPEAFF
- TRBJ1-1 once TRBV28 TGTGCCAGCAGGCTCGCCGCGCTAAGCACTGAAGCTTTCTTT CASRLAALSTEAFF
- TRBJ1-1 few TRBV27 TGTGCCAGCAGTTTATTCCAGGGGACTGAAGCTTTCTTT CASSLFQGTEAFF
TRBD1 TRBJ1-5 - TRBV12-3/TRBV12-4 TGTGCCAGCAGTAAGGACAGGGGCCAGCCCCAGCATTTT CASSKDRGQPQHF
TRBD2 TRBJ2-3 - TRBV12-5 TGTGCTAGTGGTTTGGTTCGGCTAGCGGGGGGCCCCGCTAGCACAGATACGCAGTATTTT CASGLVRLAGGPASTDTQYF
TRBD2 TRBJ2-1 - TRBV18 TGTGCCAGCTCACCACTTTACCTAGCGGGGGCCCGCTTTTACAATGAGCAGTTCTTC CASSPLYLAGARFYNEQFF
- TRBJ1-1 - TRBV7-2 TGTGCCAGCGGGGCCAGCTTCACTGAAGCTTTCTTT CASGASFTEAFF
- TRBJ2-2 - TRBV3-1/TRBV3-2 TGTGCCAGCAGCCCTCAAACAGGGTTTAACACCGGGGAGCTGTTTTTT CASSPQTGFNTGELFF
- TRBJ1-6 once TRBV2 TGTGCCAGCAGTGTTCGAAGTTCGGGGGATTCACCCCTCCACTTT CASSVRSSGDSPLHF
- TRBJ1-2 - TRBV18 TGTGCCAGCTCAACCCCAGGGGAGTGGGGCTACACCTTC CASSTPGEWGYTF
- TRBJ1-5 - TRBV1 TGCACCAGCAGCCCCAACAAGGGGGTAAAGCAGCCCCAGCATTTT CTSSPNKGVKQPQHF
- TRBJ1-2 once TRBV5-1 TGCGCCAGCAGCCCCCCCGGGGCGGGGTATGGCTACACCTTC CASSPPGAGYGYTF
- TRBJ1-2 - TRBV18 TGTGCCAGCTCTCAAGGGAGGCTCGACTATGGCTACACCTTC CASSQGRLDYGYTF
- TRBJ1-1 - TRBV6-5 TGTGCCAGCACCCATAGGGGAGGGAAGGAAGCTTTCTTT CASTHRGGKEAFF
- TRBJ1-1 - TRBV27 TGTGCCAGCAGGGGAGACATGAACACTGAAGCTTTCTTT CASRGDMNTEAFF
TRBD1 TRBJ1-2 few TRBV2 TGTGCCAGCAGCAACAGGGGTTCGTCCTATGGCTACACCTTC CASSNRGSSYGYTF
TRBD1 TRBJ1-5 - TRBV2 TGTGCCAGCATCCGGGACAGGGATCAGCCCCAGCATTTT CASIRDRDQPQHF
TRBD1 TRBJ1-4 - TRBV7-6 TGTGCCAGCAGCCTGACAGGGGCAACGGAAAAACTGTTTTTT CASSLTGATEKLFF
- TRBJ2-2 - TRBV5-4 TGTGCCAGCAGCTTGAACAGGGCCAACACCGGGGAGCTGTTTTTT CASSLNRANTGELFF
TRBD1 TRBJ1-5 few TRBV6-2/TRBV6-3 TGTGCCAGCAGTATGGGACAGTCTAATAGGAAGCCCCAGCATTTT CASSMGQSNRKPQHF
- TRBJ2-2 - TRBV9 TGTGCCAGCAGCGTAGGTAGCTGGAACACCGGGGAGCTGTTTTTT CASSVGSWNTGELFF
TRBD1 TRBJ1-3 once TRBV3-1/TRBV3-2 TGTGCCAGCAGCTGGACAGGGGACGGAAACACCATATATTTT CASSWTGDGNTIYF
- TRBJ2-1 few TRBV12-5 TGTGCTAGTGGTTTGGTCCTCTCCAGTGAGCAGTTCTTC CASGLVLSSEQFF
TRBD1 TRBJ1-6 - TRBV6-5 TGTGCCAGCACAATCAACAGGGGTTCACCCCTCCACTTT CASTINRGSPLHF
TRBD1 TRBJ1-2 - TRBV9 TGTGCCAGCAGCCCGATTGTCGGGGACAGGGCCCTTAACTATGGCTACACCTTC CASSPIVGDRALNYGYTF
TRBD1 TRBJ2-3 - TRBV7-9 TGTGCCAGCAGCCCCGACAGGGGAGATACGCAGTATTTT CASSPDRGDTQYF
TRBD1 TRBJ2-7 once TRBV5-1 TGCGCCAGCAGCTTGGGTCCCGGGACAGCGTCATACGAGCAGTACTTC CASSLGPGTASYEQYF
- TRBJ2-5 - TRBV5-1 TGCGCCAGCAGCCCCCAACCCCAGGGAGGGACCCAGTACTTC CASSPQPQGGTQYF
TRBD2 TRBJ2-7 - TRBV5-5 TGTGCCAGCAGACTAAGGACTAGCGGGGGGTACGAGCAGTACTTC CASRLRTSGGYEQYF
TRBD1 TRBJ2-7 - TRBV27 TGTGCCAGCAGAAGGGACAGCTCCTACGAGCAGTACTTC CASRRDSSYEQYF
TRBD1 TRBJ1-2 - TRBV6-6 TGTGCCAGCAGCACCGGGACAGGGTTAAACTATGGCTACACCTTC CASSTGTGLNYGYTF
TRBD1 TRBJ2-7 - TRBV6-1 TGTGCCAGCAGTGAAGCAGGGACAGGGGACTACGAGCAGTACTTC CASSEAGTGDYEQYF
- TRBJ1-1 - TRBV29-1 TGCAGCGCGGCAGGGGTTAGCACTGAAGCTTTCTTT CSAAGVSTEAFF
- TRBJ2-5 - TRBV7-8 TGTGCCAGCAGCTTTGCCGCGAGGGGGTACCAAGAGACCCAGTACTTC CASSFAARGYQETQYF
TRBD2 TRBJ2-7 - TRBV2 TGTGCCAGTAAAGCGGGGGCCCCCGCTGACGAGCAGTACTTC CASKAGAPADEQYF
TRBD2 TRBJ2-5 - TRBV4-2 TGTGCCAGCAGCCACTTTATAGCGGGGGGGCCGGAGACCCAGTACTTC CASSHFIAGGPETQYF
- TRBJ2-5 once TRBV18 TGTGCCAGCTGGGGGGACGTGGGGCCGGAGACCCAGTACTTC CASWGDVGPETQYF
TRBD2 TRBJ2-2 - TRBV27 TGTGCCAGCAGTCTCCACCCTAGCGGGGGGGCGGACGGGGAGCTGTTTTTT CASSLHPSGGADGELFF
- TRBJ2-3 once TRBV4-1 TGCGCCAGCAGCCAGAGGGGCGGGGGCCCCGATACGCAGTATTTT CASSQRGGGPDTQYF
TRBD1 TRBJ2-7 - TRBV7-2 TGTGCCAGCAGCCACAGGACAGGGGAAGGCTACGAGCAGTACTTC CASSHRTGEGYEQYF
- TRBJ2-5 - TRBV14 TGTGCCAGCAGCATGAGCGGAGCGGAGACCCAGTACTTC CASSMSGAETQYF